This TCR beta chain was recorded in a study of blood T cell repertoires in COVID-19. Per germline, CDR1 MNHEY and CDR2 SVGEGT. The CDR3 spans 17 residues. Deletions cut 5 bases from V and 1 base from J, with 21 bases between. The table came from immunoSEQ multiplex PCR; TCRdb's copy has only in-frame clones and leaves some out. This table has 450,000 to 500,000 clones, 80% to 90% appearing once. Input material: peripheral blood. The receptor was derived from a human donor in a cohort sampled during active COVID-19. The J gene is TRBJ2-7, the V gene TRBV6-2 or TRBV6-3; D possibly corresponds to TRBD1 (6 bases). The CDR3 nucleotides read TGTGCCAGCAGTCAACCACAGGGACGGGTAAGATCCTACGAGCAGTACTTC. It is translated as CASSQPQGRVRSYEQYF.